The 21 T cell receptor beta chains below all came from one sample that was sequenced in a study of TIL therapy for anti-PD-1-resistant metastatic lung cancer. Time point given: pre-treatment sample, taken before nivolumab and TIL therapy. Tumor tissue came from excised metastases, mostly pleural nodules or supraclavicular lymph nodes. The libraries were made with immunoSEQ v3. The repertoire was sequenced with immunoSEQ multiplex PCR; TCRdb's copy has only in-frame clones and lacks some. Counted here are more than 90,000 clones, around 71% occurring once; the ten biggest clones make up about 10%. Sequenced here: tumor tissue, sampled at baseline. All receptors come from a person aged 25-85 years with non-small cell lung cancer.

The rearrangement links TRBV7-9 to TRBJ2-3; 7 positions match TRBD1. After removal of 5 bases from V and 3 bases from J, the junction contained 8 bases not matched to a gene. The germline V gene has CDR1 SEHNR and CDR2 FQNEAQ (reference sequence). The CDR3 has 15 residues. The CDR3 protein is CASSPGQLLTDTQYF. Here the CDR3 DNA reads TGTGCCAGCAGCCCGGGACAGCTCCTAACAGATACGCAGTATTTT.

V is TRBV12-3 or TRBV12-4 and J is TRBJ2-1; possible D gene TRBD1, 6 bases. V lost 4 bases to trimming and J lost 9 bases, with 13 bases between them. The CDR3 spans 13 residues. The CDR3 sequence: CASSSIQGFEQFF. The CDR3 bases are TGTGCCAGCAGTTCAATACAGGGCTTTGAGCAGTTCTTC.

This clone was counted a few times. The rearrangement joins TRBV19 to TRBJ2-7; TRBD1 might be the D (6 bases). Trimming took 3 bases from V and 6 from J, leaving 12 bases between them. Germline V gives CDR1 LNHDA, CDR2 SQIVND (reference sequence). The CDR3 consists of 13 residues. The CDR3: CASSISGVGEQYF. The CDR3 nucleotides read TGTGCCAGTAGTATCTCAGGGGTAGGCGAGCAGTACTTC.

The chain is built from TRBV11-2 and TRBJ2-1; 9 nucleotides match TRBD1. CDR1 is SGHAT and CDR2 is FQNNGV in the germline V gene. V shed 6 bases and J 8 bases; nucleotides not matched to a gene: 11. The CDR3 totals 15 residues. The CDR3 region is CASRTPEQGADEQFF. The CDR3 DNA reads TGTGCCAGCAGAACCCCGGAACAGGGGGCAGATGAGCAGTTCTTC.

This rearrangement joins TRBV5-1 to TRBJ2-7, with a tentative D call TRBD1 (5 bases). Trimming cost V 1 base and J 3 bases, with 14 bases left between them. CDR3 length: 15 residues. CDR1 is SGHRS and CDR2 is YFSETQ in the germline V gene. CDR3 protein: CASSLSTDVGYEQYF. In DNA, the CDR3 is TGCGCCAGCAGCTTGTCGACAGACGTTGGCTACGAGCAGTACTTC.

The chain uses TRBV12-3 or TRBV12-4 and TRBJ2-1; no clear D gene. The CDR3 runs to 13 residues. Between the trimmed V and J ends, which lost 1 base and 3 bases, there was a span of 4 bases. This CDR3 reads CASSLDYYNEQFF. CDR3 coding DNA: TGTGCCAGCAGTTTAGACTACTACAATGAGCAGTTCTTC.

Here the CDR3 reads CASRLGGTDHPGEQYF. CDR3 in DNA: TGTGCCAGCAGGCTAGGTGGGACAGATCATCCGGGCGAGCAGTACTTC. The V and J genes are TRBV28 and TRBJ2-7; TRBD1 matches at 7 bases. The V gene's germline CDR1 is MDHEN and CDR2 SYDVKM. Germline trimming cut 6 bases from V and 6 bases from J; bases unmatched to any gene: 17. This CDR3 contains 16 residues. Full variable domain (outside the CDR3, taken from reference TRBV28 and TRBJ2-7): DVKVTQSSRYLVKRTGEKVFLECVQDMDHENMFWYRQDPGLGLRLIYFSYDVKMKEKGDIPEGYSVSREKKERFSLILESASTNQTSMYLCASRLGGTDHPGEQYFGPGTRLTVT.

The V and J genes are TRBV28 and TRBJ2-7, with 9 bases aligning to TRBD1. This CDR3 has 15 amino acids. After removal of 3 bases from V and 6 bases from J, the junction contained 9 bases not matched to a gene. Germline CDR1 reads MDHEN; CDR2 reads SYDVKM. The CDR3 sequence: CASSLKGTGQGEQYF. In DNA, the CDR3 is TGTGCCAGCAGTTTGAAAGGGACAGGGCAAGGCGAGCAGTACTTC.

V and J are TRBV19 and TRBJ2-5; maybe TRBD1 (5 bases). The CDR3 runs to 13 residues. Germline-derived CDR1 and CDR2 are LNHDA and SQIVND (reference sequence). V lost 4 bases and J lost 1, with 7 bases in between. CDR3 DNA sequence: TGTGCCAGTAGTACGACAGCCCAAGAGACCCAGTACTTC. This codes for CASSTTAQETQYF. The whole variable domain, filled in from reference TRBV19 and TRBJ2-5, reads DGGITQSPKYLFRKEGQNVTLSCEQNLNHDAMYWYRQDPGQGLRLIYYSQIVNDFQKGDIAEGYSVSREKKESFPLTVTSAQKNPTAFYLCASSTTAQETQYFGPGTRLLVL.

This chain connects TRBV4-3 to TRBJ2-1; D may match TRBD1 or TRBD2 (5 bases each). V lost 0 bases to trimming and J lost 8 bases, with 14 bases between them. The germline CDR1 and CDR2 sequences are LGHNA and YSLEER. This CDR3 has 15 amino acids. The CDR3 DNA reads TGCGCCAGCAGCCAAGATCAGTCGGGGCGGGATGAGCAGTTCTTC. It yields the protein CASSQDQSGRDEQFF.

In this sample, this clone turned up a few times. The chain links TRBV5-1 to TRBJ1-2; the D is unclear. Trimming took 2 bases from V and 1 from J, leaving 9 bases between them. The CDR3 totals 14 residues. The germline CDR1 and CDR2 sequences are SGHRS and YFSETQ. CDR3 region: CASSFSGSNYGYTF. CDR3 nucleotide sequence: TGCGCCAGCAGCTTTTCTGGGAGTAACTATGGCTACACCTTC.

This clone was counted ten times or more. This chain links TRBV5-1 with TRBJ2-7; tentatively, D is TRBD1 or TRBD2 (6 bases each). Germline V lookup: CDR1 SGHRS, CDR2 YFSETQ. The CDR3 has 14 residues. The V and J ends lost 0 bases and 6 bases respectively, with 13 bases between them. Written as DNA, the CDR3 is TGCGCCAGCAGCTTGGTAGCGCCGGGGGCCGAGCAGTACTTC. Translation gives CASSLVAPGAEQYF.

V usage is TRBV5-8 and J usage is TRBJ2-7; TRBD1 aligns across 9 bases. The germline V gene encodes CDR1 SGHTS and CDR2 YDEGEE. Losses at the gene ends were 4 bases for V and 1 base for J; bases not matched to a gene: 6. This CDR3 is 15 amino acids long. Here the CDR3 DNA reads TGTGCCAGCAGCAAACAGGGGGCGCGATCCTACGAGCAGTACTTC. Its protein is CASSKQGARSYEQYF.

As DNA, the CDR3 is TGTGCCACCGGACAGTTAAATACCCAAGAGACCCAGTACTTC. This sequence encodes CATGQLNTQETQYF. V is TRBV28 and J is TRBJ2-5; a possible D gene is TRBD1 (6 bases). In germline, CDR1 is MDHEN, CDR2 SYDVKM. Trimming shortened V by 10 bases and J by 1 base, and 16 bases separated the two germline ends. This CDR3 region has 14 residues.

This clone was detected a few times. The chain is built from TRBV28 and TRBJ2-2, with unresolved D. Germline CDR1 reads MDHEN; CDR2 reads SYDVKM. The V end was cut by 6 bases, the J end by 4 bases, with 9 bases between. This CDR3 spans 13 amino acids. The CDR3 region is CASRWRSTGELFF. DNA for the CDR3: TGTGCCAGCAGGTGGCGGAGCACCGGGGAGCTGTTTTTT.

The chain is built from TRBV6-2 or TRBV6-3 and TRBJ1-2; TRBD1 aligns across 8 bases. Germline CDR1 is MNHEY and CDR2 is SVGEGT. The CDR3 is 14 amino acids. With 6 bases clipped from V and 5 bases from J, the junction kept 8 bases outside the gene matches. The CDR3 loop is CASSVGTGNYGYTF. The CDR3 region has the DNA TGTGCCAGCAGCGTCGGGACAGGAAATTATGGCTACACCTTC.

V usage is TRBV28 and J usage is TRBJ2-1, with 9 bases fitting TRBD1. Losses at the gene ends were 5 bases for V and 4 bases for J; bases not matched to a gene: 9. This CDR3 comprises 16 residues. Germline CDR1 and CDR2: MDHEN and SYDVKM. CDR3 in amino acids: CASSGDGTGPYNEQFF. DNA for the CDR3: TGTGCCAGCAGTGGTGATGGGACAGGGCCTTACAATGAGCAGTTCTTC.

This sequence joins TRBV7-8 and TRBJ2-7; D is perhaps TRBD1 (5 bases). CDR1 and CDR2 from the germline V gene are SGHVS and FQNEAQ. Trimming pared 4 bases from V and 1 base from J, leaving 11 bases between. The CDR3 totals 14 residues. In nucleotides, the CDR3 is TGTGCCAGCAGCTCCCCGACAGAATCCTACGAGCAGTACTTC. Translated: CASSSPTESYEQYF.

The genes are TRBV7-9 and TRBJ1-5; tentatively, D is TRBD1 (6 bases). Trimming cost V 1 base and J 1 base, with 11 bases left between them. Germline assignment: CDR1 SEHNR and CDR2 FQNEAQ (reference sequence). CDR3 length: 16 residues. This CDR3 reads CASSLGGGESNQPQHF. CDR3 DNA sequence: TGTGCCAGCAGCTTAGGAGGGGGAGAGAGCAATCAGCCCCAGCATTTT.

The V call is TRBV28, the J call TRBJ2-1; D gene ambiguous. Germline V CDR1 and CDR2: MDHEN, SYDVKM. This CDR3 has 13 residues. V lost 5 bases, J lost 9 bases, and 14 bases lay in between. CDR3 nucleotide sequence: TGTGCCAGCAGTCTGGACGGAGAAAGTGAGCAGTTCTTC. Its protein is CASSLDGESEQFF.

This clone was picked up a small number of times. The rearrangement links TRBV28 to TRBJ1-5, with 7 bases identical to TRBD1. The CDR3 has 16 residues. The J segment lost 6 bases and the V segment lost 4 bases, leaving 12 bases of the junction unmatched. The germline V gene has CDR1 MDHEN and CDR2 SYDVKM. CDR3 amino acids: CASSSLETGSTQPQHF. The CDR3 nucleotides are TGTGCCAGCAGTTCCCTAGAGACAGGGTCGACTCAGCCCCAGCATTTT.